Listed here is a single T cell receptor beta chain. This receptor's antigen is unknown. No much larger clone exists at a distance of one base, and base qualities are not known. The germline V gene (reference sequence) specifies SGHKS as CDR1 and YYEKEE as CDR2. V sheds 7 bases and J sheds 0 bases, leaving 20 bases between their ends. The CDR3 sequence holds 18 residues, the cysteine and phenylalanine included. Left in the record is the CDR3 DNA by itself, 54 bases read in frame from the first base. This sample stems from a study of blood T cell repertoires in COVID-19 (dated by TCRdb to between 2020 and 2021). For the study in its entirety: The collaborator samples originated in the United States, Italy and Spain and spanned the acute and convalescent phases of COVID-19. Deeply sampled blood TCRbeta repertoires from subjects exposed to, actively infected with, or recovered from COVID-19 were included in the dataset. Samples came from the ongoing ImmuneRACE study (first 160 participants) plus 1,254 subjects from 6 global collaborators. Sample metadata almost always included a de-identified subject ID, COVID-19 status, age in years and sex. Where HLA class I and class II types were available, the types were taken from metadata supplied by the sample provider, not from assay-based typing. A freely available public database, intended as a resource for researchers studying the immune response to SARS-CoV-2, is where the repertoires were released. The material from the prospective study consisted of cDNA or gDNA derived from T cells, B-cell-depleted T cells, or PBMCs.

The immunoSEQ Assay, a bias-controlled multiplex PCR, was used to amplify TCRbeta CDR3 regions from genomic DNA. In the source study's methods: The number of nucleated cells in each sample was estimated from the amplification of reference gene primers within the assay. Sequence reads were collapsed and filtered to measure the absolute abundance of every unique TCRbeta CDR3 rearrangement. Productive Simpson clonality was computed per sample as the square root of Simpson's diversity index over productive rearrangements. TCRdb stores this immuneACCESS table with in-frame sequences only. Part of the clones is absent; in the studies checked, under half of the shortfall reflects unresolved V genes, and no reason is known for the rest. That table supplies the V and J calls and clone size; D and trimming were determined from the DNA. The sample data list a few hundred thousand clones, and roughly 86% of these were observed just once. Jointly, the top ten make up under 2% of the sample.

Whole blood was collected in K2EDTA tubes by collaborating institutions according to the institutions' own protocols. For TCRbeta analysis, collaborators shipped samples in one of three forms: frozen whole blood, isolated PBMCs, or DNA extracted from either of those sample types. General findings and caveats noted by the study authors: The quantity of clinical and demographic metadata differed by source and by participant and was supplied without curation.

This sequence originates from a woman between 50 and 59 years old with acute or convalescent COVID-19. This chain is built from TRBV5-5 and TRBJ2-6; matching of 8 bases hints at TRBD1 as the D gene. Sequencing used peripheral blood. The DNA sequence is as follows: TGTGCCAGCTTGAGCGGGACAGGCTCGTTCTCTGGGGCCAACGTCCTGACTTTC. Translated, it reads CASLSGTGSFSGANVLTF.